Each of the 31 T cell receptor beta chains below was sequenced from the same sample in a study of blood T cell repertoires in COVID-19. This table comes from immunoSEQ multiplex PCR, and its TCRdb copy is limited to in-frame clones, with some not included. The sample records approximately 310,000 clones, around 87% being singletons. The specimen sequenced was peripheral blood. All receptors derive from a woman aged 45-60 years who had recovered from COVID-19.

The chain has TRBV6-5 and TRBJ2-3; 12 bases fit TRBD2. CDR1 MNHEY and CDR2 SVGAGI come from the germline V gene. The CDR3 runs to 16 residues. J lost 4 bases, V lost 4 bases, and 6 bases had no gene match. The CDR3 region has the DNA TGTGCCAGCAGTTCCCGGACTAGCGGGGCCTCAGATACGCAGTATTTT. Its protein is CASSSRTSGASDTQYF.

This sequence joins TRBV6-6 and TRBJ1-2, with 8 bases matching TRBD1. The CDR3 covers 13 residues. Germline loops: CDR1 MNHNY, CDR2 SVGAGI (reference sequence). The V and J ends lost 6 bases and 4 bases, in that order; junction bases with no gene match: 4. CDR3 sequence reads: CASRPGQAYGYTF. The CDR3 region has the DNA TGTGCCAGCAGGCCGGGACAGGCCTATGGCTACACCTTC.

The chain couples TRBV11-3 to TRBJ2-7; a weak D match, TRBD2 (6 bases). V was trimmed by 5 bases and J by 6 bases, leaving 17 bases between them. Germline V gene data show CDR1 as SGHNT and CDR2 as YENEEA. This CDR3 has 14 amino acids. The CDR3 nucleotides read TGTGCCAGCAGCCCGCGGGGTGATGGCGCCGAGCAGTACTTC. It is translated as CASSPRGDGAEQYF. The variable domain in full, completed from reference TRBV11-3 and TRBJ2-7, reads EAGVVQSPRYKIIEKKQPVAFWCNPISGHNTLYWYLQNLGQGPELLIRYENEEAVDDSQLPKDRFSAERLKGVDSTLKIQPAELGDSAVYLCASSPRGDGAEQYFGPGTRLTVT.

In DNA form, the CDR3 reads TGTGCCAGCAAAGCCGGGACAGGGTCATCCTACGAGCAGTACTTC. As protein: CASKAGTGSSYEQYF. V and J are TRBV7-8 and TRBJ2-7, with 9 bases lining up with TRBD1. This CDR3 is 15 amino acids long. Germline values: CDR1 SGHVS, CDR2 FQNEAQ. V trimming: 7 bases; J trimming: 1 base; junction bases outside the gene matches: 8.

This sequence joins TRBV12-3 or TRBV12-4 and TRBJ1-4; no firm D call. Trimming removed 3 bases from V and 7 bases from J, with 3 bases in between. The CDR3 loop spans 11 amino acids. The CDR3 DNA is TGTGCCAGCAGTTTCGGTGAAAAACTGTTTTTT. Amino acid sequence: CASSFGEKLFF.

The sample holds one count of this clone. V gene TRBV5-1 combines with J gene TRBJ2-2, with 10 bases fitting TRBD2. The ends lost 3 bases at V and 5 bases at J; junction bases unmatched: 7. The CDR3 covers 16 residues. Germline V CDR1 and CDR2: SGHRS, YFSETQ. The CDR3 is CASSSPTSGLTGELFF. Written as DNA, the CDR3 is TGCGCCAGCAGCTCCCCGACTAGCGGGCTTACCGGGGAGCTGTTTTTT.

This chain links TRBV28 with TRBJ1-1; the D is unclear. The V and J ends lost 11 bases and 5 bases respectively, with 24 bases between them. CDR3 size: 15 residues. The germline V gene encodes CDR1 MDHEN and CDR2 SYDVKM. The CDR3 sequence: CAVTKTLRLRTEAFF. The CDR3 DNA reads as TGTGCCGTTACTAAGACCCTTCGGTTGAGGACTGAAGCTTTCTTT. The full variable domain, rest sourced from reference TRBV28 and TRBJ1-1, is DVKVTQSSRYLVKRTGEKVFLECVQDMDHENMFWYRQDPGLGLRLIYFSYDVKMKEKGDIPEGYSVSREKKERFSLILESASTNQTSMYLCAVTKTLRLRTEAFFGQGTRLTVV.

The chain couples TRBV11-2 to TRBJ2-5, with D possibly TRBD2 on 6 matching bases. V was cut by 3 bases and J by 1 base, with 9 bases left in between. The CDR3 consists of 14 residues. CDR1 is SGHAT and CDR2 is FQNNGV in the germline V gene. The DNA of the CDR3 is TGTGCCAGCAGCTTTCTAGCGACCCAAGAGACCCAGTACTTC. Protein: CASSFLATQETQYF.

This chain uses TRBV15 with TRBJ1-5; TRBD1 agrees at 7 bases. CDR1 and CDR2 (germline): LNHNV, YYDKDF (reference sequence). The CDR3 contains 16 residues. V dropped 2 bases and J dropped 3; count of bases not matched to a gene: 7. CDR3 in DNA: TGTGCCACCAGCAGACGTGACAGGGCGGACAATCAGCCCCAGCATTTT. It codes for CATSRRDRADNQPQHF. Drawing the rest from reference TRBV15 and TRBJ1-5, the complete variable domain is DAMVIQNPRYQVTQFGKPVTLSCSQTLNHNVMYWYQQKSSQAPKLLFHYYDKDFNNEADTPDNFQSRRPNTSFCFLDIRSPGLGDTAMYLCATSRRDRADNQPQHFGDGTRLSIL.

This clone came up a few times. The rearrangement uses TRBV7-2 and TRBJ2-1, with D unclear. Germline V gene lookup returns CDR1 SGHTA and CDR2 FQGNSA. Trimming took off 5 bases at V and 7 bases at J, with 12 bases between the two ends. This CDR3 is 13 amino acids long. The CDR3 nucleotides are TGTGCCAGCAGCCTGGTGACTTATAATGAGCAGTTCTTC. Translation: CASSLVTYNEQFF. Variable domain in full (rest from reference TRBV7-2 and TRBJ2-1): GAGVSQSPSNKVTEKGKDVELRCDPISGHTALYWYRQSLGQGLEFLIYFQGNSAPDKSGLPSDRFSAERTGGSVSTLTIQRTQQEDSAVYLCASSLVTYNEQFFGPGTRLTVL.

The chain links TRBV4-3 to TRBJ2-3; D is possibly TRBD1 (5 bases). Germline assignment: CDR1 LGHNA and CDR2 YSLEER. Trimming left V 4 bases short and J 4 bases short, with 12 bases between. CDR3 length: 14 residues. DNA for the CDR3: TGCGCCAGCAGCCTCGACAGAGCATCAGATACGCAGTATTTT. This translates into CASSLDRASDTQYF.

The V gene is TRBV18, the J gene TRBJ1-2, with 9 bases aligning to TRBD1. CDR3 length: 14 amino acids. Per germline, CDR1 KGHSH and CDR2 LQKENI. Trimming at V came to 4 bases and at J to 8 bases, leaving 8 bases not matched to a gene. The CDR3 reads CASSLPGQGYGYTF. In nucleotides, the CDR3 is TGTGCCAGCTCACTACCGGGACAGGGTTACGGCTACACCTTC.

Regarding this clone: The same CDR3 also results from other DNA sequences found in this sample. This chain connects TRBV5-1 to TRBJ2-5; no reliable D call. This CDR3 region has 11 residues. Trimming stripped 4 bases from V and 1 base from J, with 2 bases between. Germline V gene sequence: CDR1 SGHRS, CDR2 YFSETQ. CDR3 region: CASSLQETQYF. CDR3 coding DNA: TGCGCCAGCAGCCTCCAAGAGACCCAGTACTTC.

The chain joins TRBV29-1 to TRBJ1-2, with D possibly TRBD1 on 6 matching bases. V lost 4 bases to trimming and J lost 6 bases, with 15 bases between them. CDR3 length: 13 amino acids. Germline lookup yields CDR1 SQVTM and CDR2 ANQGSEA. DNA for the CDR3: TGCAGCGTTGGGGCTGAACAGGGACATGGCTACACCTTC. It translates to CSVGAEQGHGYTF.

The chain couples TRBV6-5 to TRBJ2-3; TRBD2 agrees at 7 bases. The junction had 8 bases not matched to a gene; V was cut back by 7 bases and J by 1 base. Per the germline V gene, CDR1 is MNHEY and CDR2 is SVGAGI. CDR3 size: 15 residues. CDR3 coding DNA: TGTGCCAGCACAGCGGGGCTCGGGGGCACAGATACGCAGTATTTT. Protein: CASTAGLGGTDTQYF.

The rearrangement uses TRBV5-4 and TRBJ2-7; 7 nucleotides align to TRBD2. The CDR3 runs 15 residues. V lost 0 bases, J lost 2 bases, and 5 bases stayed unmatched. Germline assignment: CDR1 SGHNT and CDR2 YYREEE (reference sequence). The CDR3 reads CASSLDLADTYEQYF. The CDR3 DNA is TGTGCCAGCAGCTTGGACCTAGCGGATACCTACGAGCAGTACTTC.

The CDR3 nucleotides are TGTGCCAGCAGCTCGACAGGGCAAGCTTTCTTT. Encoded protein: CASSSTGQAFF. This chain links TRBV7-9 with TRBJ1-1; 7 bases fit TRBD1. The CDR3 has 11 residues. The V gene's germline CDR1 is SEHNR and CDR2 FQNEAQ (reference sequence). J lost 9 bases, V lost 4 bases, and 2 bases had no gene match.

The V and J genes are TRBV5-4 and TRBJ1-2; 11 bases match TRBD1. In germline, CDR1 is SGHNT, CDR2 YYREEE (reference sequence). This CDR3 contains 15 residues. Trimming removed 3 bases from V and 4 bases from J; junction bases left unmatched: 5. CDR3 nucleotides: TGTGCCAGCAGCTGGCAGGACAGGGGGCCCTATGGCTACACCTTC. It encodes CASSWQDRGPYGYTF. The complete variable domain, with remaining parts taken from reference TRBV5-4 and TRBJ1-2, reads ETGVTQSPTHLIKTRGQQVTLRCSSQSGHNTVSWYQQALGQGPQFIFQYYREEENGRGNFPPRFSGLQFPNYSSELNVNALELDDSALYLCASSWQDRGPYGYTFGSGTRLTVV.

The V and J genes are TRBV27 and TRBJ2-5, with D possibly matching TRBD1 (6 bases). V lost 3 bases and J lost 6, with 11 bases in between. The V gene's germline CDR1 is MNHEY and CDR2 SMNVEV (reference sequence). This CDR3 is 13 amino acids long. The CDR3 DNA sequence: TGTGCCAGCAGTTTCAATGGGGGCCAGACCCAGTACTTC. It yields the protein CASSFNGGQTQYF.

Written as DNA, the CDR3 is TGCGCCAGCAGCTCGCTCGGTAGCGGTAGCACAGATACGCAGTATTTT. As protein: CASSSLGSGSTDTQYF. The J gene is TRBJ2-3, the V gene TRBV5-1; possibly TRBD2 for D (6 bases). The V end was cut by 3 bases, the J end by 0 bases, with 14 bases between. The CDR3 loop spans 16 amino acids. Germline V lookup: CDR1 SGHRS, CDR2 YFSETQ.

The chain combines TRBV7-6 with TRBJ1-5, with a possible D match to TRBD1 (5 bases). The CDR3 is made up of 19 amino acids. Trimming left V 6 bases short and J 11 bases short, with 35 bases between. CDR1 SGHVS and CDR2 FNYEAQ come from the germline V gene. The CDR3 region has the DNA TGTGCCAGCAGTTTAAAGCCCTCCTTAGTCACAGGAGGGGCCTACGCCCAGCATTTT. Residues: CASSLKPSLVTGGAYAQHF.

This clone was seen just once. The chain uses TRBV19 and TRBJ2-3, with 14 bases that match TRBD2. Unmatched junction bases numbered 7, after V lost 5 bases and J lost 6 bases. The CDR3 has 16 amino acids. Germline lookup yields CDR1 LNHDA and CDR2 SQIVND (reference sequence). The CDR3 DNA follows: TGTGCCAGTAGTCCTGGGACTAGCGGGAGTCAGGATACGCAGTATTTT. This gives the protein CASSPGTSGSQDTQYF.

The chain couples TRBV5-1 to TRBJ1-1; TRBD1 agrees at 11 bases. This CDR3 spans 14 amino acids. Germline V gives CDR1 SGHRS, CDR2 YFSETQ. J lost 7 bases, V lost 0 bases, and 2 bases had no gene match. DNA for the CDR3: TGCGCCAGCAGCTTGGGCGGGACAGGGGGTGAAGCTTTCTTT. As protein: CASSLGGTGGEAFF.

The rearrangement links TRBV6-7 to TRBJ1-6; D not resolved. TRBV6-7 is an ORF; its function is uncertain. The length of the CDR3 is 20 residues. Trimming took off 2 bases at V and 0 bases at J, with 20 bases between the two ends. CDR3 sequence (DNA): TGTGCCAGCAGTTACGCCCTCATTGTTTCGCGAAGCTCCTATAATTCACCCCTCCACTTT. This translates into CASSYALIVSRSSYNSPLHF.

The chain carries TRBV5-1 and TRBJ2-5; 9 nucleotides agree with TRBD2. In germline, CDR1 is SGHRS, CDR2 YFSETQ. V shed 2 bases and J 5 bases; nucleotides not matched to a gene: 4. The CDR3 covers 14 residues. The CDR3 DNA reads TGCGCCAGCAGCTTCCGGACTAGCGTGGAGACCCAGTACTTC. This codes for CASSFRTSVETQYF.

The rearrangement uses TRBV19 and TRBJ2-7, with 7 nucleotides matching TRBD2. Losses at the gene ends were 5 bases for V and 2 bases for J; bases not matched to a gene: 15. Germline assignment: CDR1 LNHDA and CDR2 SQIVND (reference sequence). This CDR3 contains 17 residues. The CDR3: CASSSTPGLLGAYEQYF. The DNA for the CDR3 is TGTGCCAGTAGTTCGACTCCGGGACTACTGGGGGCCTACGAGCAGTACTTC.

This chain connects TRBV18 to TRBJ1-3; unclear D gene. Germline V gene data show CDR1 as KGHSH and CDR2 as LQKENI. This CDR3 region has 16 residues. Trimming stripped 3 bases from V and 0 bases from J, with 12 bases between. The CDR3 DNA follows: TGTGCCAGCTCACCTAGGCGGCCCGACTCTGGAAACACCATATATTTT. It is translated as CASSPRRPDSGNTIYF.

In its sample, this clone was seen a few times. The chain has TRBV10-3 and TRBJ1-3; D remains unclear. CDR1 and CDR2 from the germline V gene are ENHRY and SYGVKD. Between the trimmed V and J ends, which lost 1 base and 0 bases, there was a span of 10 bases. This CDR3 spans 16 amino acids. The CDR3 sequence: CAISEYQAGSGNTIYF. CDR3 coding DNA: TGTGCCATCAGTGAGTACCAAGCGGGCTCTGGAAACACCATATATTTT.

The chain couples TRBV15 to TRBJ2-5; possibly TRBD2 for D (6 bases). The CDR3 sequence is 16 residues long. V gave up 5 bases and J gave up 1 base, with 17 bases separating them. In germline, CDR1 is LNHNV, CDR2 YYDKDF (reference sequence). This CDR3 is CATSRGGKGPQETQYF. The CDR3 nucleotides are TGTGCCACCAGCCGTGGAGGGAAGGGGCCCCAAGAGACCCAGTACTTC.

V gene TRBV28 combines with J gene TRBJ2-5; TRBD2 matches at 12 bases. The ends lost 5 bases at V and 5 bases at J; junction bases unmatched: 9. Looked up from germline, CDR1 is MDHEN and CDR2 is SYDVKM. The CDR3 consists of 16 residues. CDR3 in amino acids: CASSLPLAGGPETQYF. The DNA for the CDR3 is TGTGCCAGCAGTCTCCCACTAGCGGGAGGCCCGGAGACCCAGTACTTC. Full variable domain (rest looked up from reference TRBV28 and TRBJ2-5): DVKVTQSSRYLVKRTGEKVFLECVQDMDHENMFWYRQDPGLGLRLIYFSYDVKMKEKGDIPEGYSVSREKKERFSLILESASTNQTSMYLCASSLPLAGGPETQYFGPGTRLLVL.

The chain uses TRBV4-2 and TRBJ1-4; TRBD1 might be the D (5 bases). Germline V gives CDR1 LGHNA, CDR2 YNFKEQ. With 4 bases removed from V and 7 bases from J, the gap between germline ends came to 10 bases. The CDR3 spans 13 residues. The CDR3 DNA is TGTGCCAGCAGCCCGGACACCCCTGAAAAACTGTTTTTT. This codes for CASSPDTPEKLFF.